This T cell receptor (beta chain) was identified during a study of blood T cell repertoires in COVID-19. Clones were sequenced by immunoSEQ multiplex PCR, and TCRdb holds only the in-frame ones, with some missing. The table records approximately 230,000 clones, 85% to 90% of them present only once. The TCR was taken from a young woman who had recovered from COVID-19. Material for sequencing was PBMCs or T cells enriched from blood (not recorded which).

CDR3 coding DNA: TGCAGCGTTCTAACAGGGGGAGGAAACACCATATATTTT. Protein: CSVLTGGGNTIYF. This chain uses TRBV29-1 with TRBJ1-3; 8 bases map to TRBD1. The trim removed 5 bases at V and 4 bases at J, leaving 4 bases unmatched. Germline V CDR1 and CDR2: SQVTM, ANQGSEA. The CDR3 is made up of 13 amino acids.